This T cell receptor beta chain was identified during a study of siplizumab effects on memory and regulatory T cells (dated by TCRdb to about 2019). Concerning the study at large: The study examined how the anti-CD2 antibody siplizumab affects alloreactive T-cell subsets in allogeneic mixed lymphocyte reactions built from human PBMCs. What the research found in general, with its limitations: In reactions with siplizumab, an average of about 69% of mappable alloreactive CD4+ clones were Treg-derived, compared with roughly 27% in control reactions. The cumulative frequency of alloreactive sequences traceable to unstimulated CD4+ memory T cells was significantly reduced by siplizumab. Compared with memory T cells, unstimulated naive T cells appeared more diverse, and naive cells seemed to make a substantial contribution to the alloresponse. Roughly 80-97% of proliferating CD4+ or CD8+ clones could not be assigned a naive or memory phenotype. Because sequences below about 10^-5 frequency were poorly captured, only a minor fraction of alloreactive clones could be mapped to unstimulated subsets. Whether proliferating Tregs from siplizumab cultures were suppressive was not functionally confirmed.

The method behind the library was the immunoSEQ multiplex PCR assay. Approximately 10^5 TCR templates per sample were assayed on the deep sequencing platform. Genomic DNA extracted from sorted T cells was used for TCRbeta CDR3 sequencing. The authors processed their data as follows. The R programming language was used for the clonal analysis of the TCRbeta CDR3 data. Alloreactive CD4+ and CD8+ clones were defined by comparing unstimulated samples with post-reaction CFSE-low samples. Regulatory or non-regulatory origin was assigned to alloreactive CD4+ clones by matching of sequences to sorted unstimulated Treg and non-Treg repertoires. In TCRdb, the immuneACCESS table is reduced to in-frame sequences with V and J assigned. These tables do not hold every clone; where another copy was compared, an unresolved V gene accounts for under half, and the others remain unexplained. That table gives V, J and clone size, and the DNA gave D and trimming. For this sample there are some 100,000 clones; roughly 94% appear just once. In total, the top ten clones hold approximately 1.2% of the sample.

The CDR3 holds 15 amino acids from the cysteine to the phenylalanine. Only CDR3 DNA is held: 45 bases, read in frame from base 1. From a lookup of the germline V gene, CDR1 and CDR2 are SGHVS and FNYEAQ. Germline trimming amounts to 5 bases on V and 1 base on J, with 3 as the count of junction bases outside the gene matches. Sorted unstimulated T cells and proliferating T cells recovered from mixed lymphocyte reactions underwent TCRbeta CDR3 sequencing. Fresh whole blood from ten to eleven HLA-typed healthy donors served as the source for isolating PBMCs. To map where alloreactive clones came from, unstimulated CD4+ non-regulatory T cells were FACS-sorted. In the case of this clone: Its antigen remains unidentified. Base qualities are missing; no much larger clone stands one base away.

This TCR was sampled from a human donor in good health. The source material was non-Treg CD4+ T cells sorted from blood. This sample's cell subset or site label indicates: FACS-sorted unstimulated CD4+ non-regulatory T cells. The receptor chain draws on TRBV7-6 and TRBJ2-1; 9 junctional bases match TRBD2. The CDR3 protein is CASSATSGSYNEQFF. The nucleotides are TGTGCCAGCAGCGCGACTAGCGGATCCTACAATGAGCAGTTCTTC.